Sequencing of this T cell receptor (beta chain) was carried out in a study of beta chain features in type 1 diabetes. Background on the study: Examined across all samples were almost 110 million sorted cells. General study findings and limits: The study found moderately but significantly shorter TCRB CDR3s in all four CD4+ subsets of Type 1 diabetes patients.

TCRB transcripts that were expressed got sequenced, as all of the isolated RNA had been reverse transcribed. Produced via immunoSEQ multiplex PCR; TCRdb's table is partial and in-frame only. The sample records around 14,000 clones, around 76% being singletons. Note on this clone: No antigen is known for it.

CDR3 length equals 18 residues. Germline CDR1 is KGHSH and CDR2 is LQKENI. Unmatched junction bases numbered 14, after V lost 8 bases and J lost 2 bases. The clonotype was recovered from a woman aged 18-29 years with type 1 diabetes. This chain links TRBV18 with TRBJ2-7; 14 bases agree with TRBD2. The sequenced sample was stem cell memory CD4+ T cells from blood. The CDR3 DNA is TGTGCCAGCGCCCCTCAGGGACTAGCGGGAGTGGGGGCCTACGAGCAGTACTTC. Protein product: CASAPQGLAGVGAYEQYF.